This record covers a single TCR beta chain. This specimen belongs to a study of neoadjuvant anti-PD-1 for oral cavity cancer. Described time point: after neoadjuvant nivolumab, at surgical resection. Patients had newly diagnosed, untreated stage II-IVA oral cavity squamous cell carcinoma. The germline V gene encodes CDR1 SGHTA and CDR2 FQGNSA. V was trimmed by 5 bases and J by 0 bases, leaving 11 bases between them. This CDR3 comprises 15 residues. Survey sequencing of tumors mostly used about 4.8 ug DNA, two replicates. Profiling relied on immunoSEQ multiplex PCR, and the TCRdb table lists in-frame clones only, not all of them. The sample has 20,000 to 30,000 clones; under 30% are singletons.

This TCR came from a person aged 35 to 85 with oral cavity squamous cell carcinoma. Sequenced here: tumor tissue, sampled after nivolumab (anti-PD-1) treatment. The chain carries TRBV7-2 and TRBJ1-5; no clear D. The DNA of the CDR3 is TGTGCCAGCAGCCCAATACGCGGTAGCAATCAGCCCCAGCATTTT. This gives the protein CASSPIRGSNQPQHF. Variable domain in full (rest from reference TRBV7-2 and TRBJ1-5): GAGVSQSPSNKVTEKGKDVELRCDPISGHTALYWYRQSLGQGLEFLIYFQGNSAPDKSGLPSDRFSAERTGGSVSTLTIQRTQQEDSAVYLCASSPIRGSNQPQHFGDGTRLSIL.